This T cell receptor (beta chain) was sequenced in a study of control samples from healthy donors and cancer patients. TCRdb keeps only in-frame clones here, not all; method: immunoSEQ multiplex PCR. The table records some 120,000 clones, around 87% of them present only once. The CDR3 length is 13 residues. Germline V lookup: CDR1 KGHSH, CDR2 LQKENI. The germline V and J ends were trimmed by 2 bases and 4 bases, with 8 bases remaining between them. This receptor was taken from a man in his 60s in good health. Sequenced: blood. The chain couples TRBV18 to TRBJ1-2; weak D call: TRBD1 (5 bases). CDR3 amino acids: CASSPGGFYGYTF. The CDR3 bases are TGTGCCAGCTCACCAGGGGGGTTCTATGGCTACACCTTC.